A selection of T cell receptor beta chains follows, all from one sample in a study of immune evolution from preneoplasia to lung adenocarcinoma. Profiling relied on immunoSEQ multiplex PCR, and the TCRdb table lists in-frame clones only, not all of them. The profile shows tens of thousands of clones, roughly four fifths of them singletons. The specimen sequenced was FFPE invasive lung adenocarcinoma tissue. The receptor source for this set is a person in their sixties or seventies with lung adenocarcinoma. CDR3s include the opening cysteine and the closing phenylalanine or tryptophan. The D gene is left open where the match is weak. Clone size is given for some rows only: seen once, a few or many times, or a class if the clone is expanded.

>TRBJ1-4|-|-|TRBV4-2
CASSQDQQNEKLFF
TGTGCCAGCAGCCAAGATCAACAAAATGAAAAACTGTTTTTT
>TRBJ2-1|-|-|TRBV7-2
CASSLTSYNEQFF
TGTGCCAGCAGCTTAACGTCCTACAATGAGCAGTTCTTC
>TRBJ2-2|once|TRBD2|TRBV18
CASSWTSGPYTTGELFF
TGTGCCAGCTCATGGACTAGCGGGCCCTACACCACCGGGGAGCTGTTTTTT
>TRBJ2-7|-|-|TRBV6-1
CASTPRGTSYEQYF
TGTGCCAGCACCCCGAGGGGGACTTCCTACGAGCAGTACTTC
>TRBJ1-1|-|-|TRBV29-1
CSVAQVLNTEAFF
TGCAGCGTTGCACAGGTTTTGAACACTGAAGCTTTCTTT
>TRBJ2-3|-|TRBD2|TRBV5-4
CASSLATSGQDTQYF
TGTGCCAGCAGCTTGGCCACTAGCGGGCAAGATACGCAGTATTTT
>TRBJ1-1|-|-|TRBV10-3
CAISEILGGDTEAFF
TGTGCCATCAGTGAGATTCTGGGGGGAGACACTGAAGCTTTCTTT
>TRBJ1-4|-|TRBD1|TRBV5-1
CASSLGTGGNEKLFF
TGCGCCAGCAGCTTGGGGACAGGGGGAAATGAAAAACTGTTTTTT
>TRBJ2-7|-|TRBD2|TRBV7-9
CASSLSGEPSYEQYF
TGTGCCAGCAGCCTTAGCGGGGAGCCCTCCTACGAGCAGTACTTC
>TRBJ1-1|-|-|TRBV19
CASSERQIVMNTEAFF
TGTGCCAGTAGTGAGAGACAGATAGTAATGAACACTGAAGCTTTCTTT
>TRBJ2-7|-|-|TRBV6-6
CASSYSNSFSYEQYF
TGTGCCAGCAGTTACTCGAATTCGTTTAGCTACGAGCAGTACTTC
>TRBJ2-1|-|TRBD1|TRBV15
CATSRRQGANEQFF
TGTGCCACCAGCAGAAGACAGGGGGCGAATGAGCAGTTCTTC
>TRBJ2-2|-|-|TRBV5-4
CASSSGQGVGISGELFF
TGTGCCAGCAGCTCGGGACAAGGAGTCGGGATCAGCGGGGAGCTGTTTTTT
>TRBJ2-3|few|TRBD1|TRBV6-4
CASSDTGTGADTQYF
TGTGCCAGCAGTGACACCGGGACAGGGGCAGATACGCAGTATTTT
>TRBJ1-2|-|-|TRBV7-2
CASSSGGINYGYTF
TGTGCCAGCAGCTCCGGGGGGATAAACTATGGCTACACCTTC
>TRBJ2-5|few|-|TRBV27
CASSSRIGETQYF
TGTGCCAGCAGTTCCCGGATAGGAGAGACCCAGTACTTC
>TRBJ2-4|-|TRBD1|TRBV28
CASNAGTGQNIQYF
TGTGCCAGCAACGCCGGGACAGGACAAAACATTCAGTACTTC
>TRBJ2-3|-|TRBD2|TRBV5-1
CASETGTSSHTQYF
TGCGCCAGCGAAACCGGGACTAGCTCGCATACGCAGTATTTT
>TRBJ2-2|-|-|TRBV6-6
CASSTRTGTGELFF
TGTGCCAGCAGTACACGGACGGGCACCGGGGAGCTGTTTTTT
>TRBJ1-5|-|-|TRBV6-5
CASNSVGHNQPQHF
TGTGCCAGCAATTCGGTGGGCCACAATCAGCCCCAGCATTTT
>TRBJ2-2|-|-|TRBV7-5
CVRSSGTSGPKGEAGELFF
TGTGTCAGAAGCTCGGGGACTAGCGGCCCAAAGGGGGAGGCCGGGGAGCTGTTTTTT
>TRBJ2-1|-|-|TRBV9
CASSPAGGPRNEQFF
TGTGCCAGCAGCCCAGCTGGAGGGCCTCGCAATGAGCAGTTCTTC
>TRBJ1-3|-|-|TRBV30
CAWSVAEASGNTIYF
TGTGCCTGGAGTGTAGCGGAGGCATCTGGAAACACCATATATTTT
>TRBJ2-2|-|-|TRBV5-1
CASSLLQRTNTGELFF
TGCGCCAGCAGCTTATTACAGAGGACGAACACCGGGGAGCTGTTTTTT
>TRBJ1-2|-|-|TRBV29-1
CSVEESEGVDGYTF
TGCAGCGTTGAAGAGTCGGAGGGTGTCGATGGCTACACCTTC
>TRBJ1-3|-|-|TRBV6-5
CASSLTDSSGNTIYF
TGTGCCAGCAGTCTGACAGATTCCTCTGGAAACACCATATATTTT